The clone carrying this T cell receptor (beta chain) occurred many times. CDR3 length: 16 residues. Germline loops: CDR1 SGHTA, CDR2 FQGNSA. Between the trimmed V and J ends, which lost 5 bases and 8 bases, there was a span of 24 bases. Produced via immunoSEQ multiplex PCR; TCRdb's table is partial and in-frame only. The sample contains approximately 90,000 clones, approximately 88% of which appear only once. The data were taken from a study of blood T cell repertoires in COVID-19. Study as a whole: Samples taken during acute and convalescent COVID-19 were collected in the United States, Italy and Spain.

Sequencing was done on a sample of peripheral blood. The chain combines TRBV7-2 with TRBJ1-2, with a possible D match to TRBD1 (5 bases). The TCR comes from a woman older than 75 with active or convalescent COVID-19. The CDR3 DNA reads TGTGCCAGCAGCCCCCGGGGGGTCAGGGCAGTTCACGGCTACACCTTC. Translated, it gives CASSPRGVRAVHGYTF. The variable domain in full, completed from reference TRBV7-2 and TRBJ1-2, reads GAGVSQSPSNKVTEKGKDVELRCDPISGHTALYWYRQSLGQGLEFLIYFQGNSAPDKSGLPSDRFSAERTGGSVSTLTIQRTQQEDSAVYLCASSPRGVRAVHGYTFGSGTRLTVV.